The entry below describes one T cell receptor (beta chain). How the authors handled the data: Estimates of nucleated cell counts were drawn from the amplification of reference gene primers. Assay used: immunoSEQ multiplex PCR; TCRdb lists only in-frame clones, some missing. V, J and clone size are those of that table, while D and trimming were read from the DNA. The sample has 150,000 or so clones; roughly 80% are singletons. The data were taken from a study of blood T cell repertoires in COVID-19. In the study overall: PBMCs, B-cell-depleted T cells, or T cells were the source of the cDNA or gDNA that made up the material.

The CDR3 contains 15 residues. The rearrangement joins TRBV12-1 to TRBJ1-1. TRBV12-1 is termed a pseudogene. The TCR originated in an elderly man with acute or convalescent COVID-19. Sequenced input: peripheral blood. This chain's CDR3 is CASSFGRGVNTEAFF. DNA for the CDR3: TGTGCCAGCAGCTTTGGTCGGGGGGTGAACACTGAAGCTTTCTTT.